What follows are 9 T cell receptor beta chains derived from one specimen sequenced in a study of PD-L1 blockade in urothelial cancer. Specified time point: pretreatment peripheral blood. Profiled with immunoSEQ multiplex PCR; TCRdb holds only in-frame clones, not every one. Of some 120,000 clones listed, approximately 84% are singletons. The sequencing here drew on PBMCs, taken around atezolizumab (anti-PD-L1) treatment. These receptors all come from a man aged 45-60 years with urothelial cancer.

The rearrangement joins TRBV2 to TRBJ1-3; no firm D call. There are 12 residues in the CDR3. Trimming pared 7 bases from V and 5 bases from J, leaving 9 bases between. CDR1 and CDR2 from the germline V gene are SNHLY and FYNNEI. Here the CDR3 reads CASTSSRNTIYF. The DNA of the CDR3 is TGTGCCAGCACGAGTTCTCGAAACACCATATATTTT.

CDR3 DNA sequence: TGTGCCAGCAGCTTTCGTCCGGGACTAGCGGGAGGAAGGGGGAATGAGCAGTTCTTC. It encodes CASSFRPGLAGGRGNEQFF. The chain recombines TRBV7-6 with TRBJ2-1, with 15 bases aligning to TRBD2. The germline gives CDR1 SGHVS, CDR2 FNYEAQ. Trimming cost V 3 bases and J 7 bases; bases outside gene matches: 13. The CDR3 runs 19 residues.

The genes are TRBV19 and TRBJ1-4, with D possibly matching TRBD1 (6 bases). Germline V gives CDR1 LNHDA, CDR2 SQIVND (reference sequence). Trimming pared 4 bases from V and 8 bases from J, leaving 11 bases between. The CDR3 length is 13 residues. CDR3 DNA sequence: TGTGCCAGTAGTACAGGGGCGCGCGAAAAACTGTTTTTT. Translation: CASSTGAREKLFF.

This sequence joins TRBV28 and TRBJ2-3, with TRBD2 matching over 12 bases. Germline assignment: CDR1 MDHEN and CDR2 SYDVKM. J was trimmed by 5 bases and V by 5 bases; bases with no gene match: 5. CDR3 length: 15 residues. CDR3 bases: TGTGCCAGCAGTGATCTAGCGGGAGGGATAGATACGCAGTATTTT. Translation gives CASSDLAGGIDTQYF.

This chain connects TRBV19 to TRBJ1-1; tentatively, D is TRBD1 (6 bases). V was trimmed by 6 bases and J by 4 bases, leaving 15 bases between them. Looked up from germline, CDR1 is LNHDA and CDR2 is SQIVND (reference sequence). This CDR3 comprises 14 residues. In DNA, the CDR3 is TGTGCCAGTAGCTCCGGGACAAGCCGCACTGAAGCTTTCTTT. Translated, it gives CASSSGTSRTEAFF.

This clone was seen a single time. V and J are TRBV28 and TRBJ1-3; 7 nucleotides match TRBD1. In germline, CDR1 is MDHEN, CDR2 SYDVKM. V gave up 3 bases and J gave up 0 bases; unmatched junction bases: 2. The CDR3 is 15 residues long. In nucleotides, the CDR3 is TGTGCCAGCAGTTTGGGGACAGTCTCTGGAAACACCATATATTTT. Protein sequence: CASSLGTVSGNTIYF.

J is TRBJ2-2 and V is TRBV4-2; 10 bases agree with TRBD2. Germline assignment: CDR1 LGHNA and CDR2 YNFKEQ. The CDR3 is made up of 16 amino acids. After removal of 5 bases from V and 2 bases from J, the junction contained 5 bases not matched to a gene. For the CDR3, the DNA is TGTGCCAGCAGCGAACGGACTAGCGGTAACACCGGGGAGCTGTTTTTT. Translation: CASSERTSGNTGELFF.

This chain connects TRBV7-3 to TRBJ2-3; TRBD2 aligns across 10 bases. The CDR3 loop spans 15 amino acids. V shed 5 bases and J 2 bases; nucleotides not matched to a gene: 4. The germline V gene encodes CDR1 SGHTA and CDR2 FQGTGA. CDR3 nucleotides: TGTGCCAGCAGCACTACTAGCGGGGCCACAGATACGCAGTATTTT. Residues: CASSTTSGATDTQYF.

This chain connects TRBV5-1 to TRBJ1-5; D is perhaps TRBD1 (6 bases). CDR1 is SGHRS, CDR2 YFSETQ, per germline. V dropped 0 bases and J dropped 4 bases, with 8 bases sitting between them. CDR3 length: 14 amino acids. For the CDR3, the DNA is TGCGCCAGCAGCTTGGGGGGGACAAATCAGCCCCAGCATTTT. Residues: CASSLGGTNQPQHF.